This T cell receptor beta chain was obtained from a study of T cells in Graves' hyperthyroidism and ophthalmopathy. The wider study: Upon initial diagnosis and before any treatment, peripheral blood was collected.

This clonotype was detected a few times. RNA transcripts were the template for amplifying TCR beta CDR3 regions. Primed by the HTBI set, a first-round RT-PCR was run on the TCR CDR3. From the multiplex PCR reads, TCRdb called clonotypes with MiXCR, one entry per CDR3 protein. This table holds about 500,000 distinct CDR3 sequences, about a sixth found once. Those with hyperthyroidism were 18 to 65 years old, newly diagnosed, and ill for under 2 months. The TCR originated in a woman aged 18-29 years with Graves' hyperthyroidism. The sample was blood.

DNA of the CDR3: TGCGCCAGCAGTGAGTCTTTCAGCACAGATACGCAGTATTTT. It codes for CASSESFSTDTQYF. V gene TRBV10-1 combines with J gene TRBJ2-3; D gene unclear. Germline V gives CDR1 WNHNN, CDR2 SYGVQD (reference sequence). CDR3 length: 14 residues. V shed 0 bases and J shed 0 bases, with 4 bases lying between them.